This T cell receptor (beta chain) is from a study of blood T cells in healthy people across ages (dated by TCRdb to between 2015 and 2017). Turning to the overall study: In model experiments, roughly one uniquely barcoded TCR beta cDNA molecule per two T cells was captured by template switching. Two additional independent replicas of 1 million unique cDNA reads from the same blood draw were analyzed for two donors (one aged 18 to 30 and one aged 80 or older). Four age groups were formed from the donors: young (average approximately 15 years), middle-aged (approximately 39), aged (roughly 59) and long-lived (more than 75). To avoid experimental bias, donors of different ages were spread randomly across the sequencing lanes. Using deep sequencing normalized with unique cDNA molecular identifiers, the study measured how TCR beta repertoire diversity changes with age. Study-wide conclusions, independent of this receptor: Estimates of total diversity based on one million sequenced T cells were regarded as lower bounds and as underestimates. Compared with the aged group, more naive CD4+ T cells, fewer expanded clones and increased TCR diversity were shown by the long-lived group, suggesting age selection. Donor CMV infection status was unknown, potentially confounding age-related changes in expanded clonotypes. Observed TCR beta diversity per million T cells fell roughly linearly with age, and a significant reduction was already apparent by age roughly 40. Because profiling used bulk unsorted PBMCs, naive and antigen-experienced compartments could not be compared conclusively. A strong correlation was found between observed TCR beta diversity and the percentage of naive T cells measured by flow cytometry.

This clonotype was seen a handful of times. Its recognized antigen is unknown. Base qualities were left out, and no much larger clone turns up one base away. The library relied on 5' RACE. Data came from an Illumina HiSeq 2500. The second PCR ran for roughly 7 to 11 cycles and used a J-beta primer mix along with a sample-barcoded 5' primer. A unique molecular identifier was introduced onto each TCR beta cDNA molecule by a template-switch 5' adaptor carrying 12 random nucleotides. Each sample yielded at least 3 million CDR3-containing paired-end reads. First-strand cDNA was synthesized from all RNA with the Mint cDNA synthesis kit, primed by a TRBC-specific oligonucleotide. All cDNA was treated with uracil-DNA glycosylase and then went through a first 18-cycle PCR with the universal primers M1SS and BC2_uni_R. As for the authors' bioinformatics: Each sample was normalized by randomly selecting 1 million high-quality reads, each carrying a distinct molecular identifier. Reads with shared molecular identifiers were discarded instead of being binned into consensus sequences. MiTCR, run with a Q25 quality threshold and the strictest error-elimination algorithm, handled CDR3 identification, clonotype clustering and error correction. A nonparametric unseen species model using Euler transformation provided a lower-bound estimate of total TCR beta diversity. Through fastp at Q25 and MiXCR, TCRdb rebuilt clones from the public reads, retaining in-frame beta chains. Entries are consolidated by CDR3 protein sequence, retaining the most common genes and DNA. Here the V and J calls rest on TCRdb's processing, not on the authors' analysis. The sample table lists 700,000 to 900,000 distinct CDR3 sequences, around half of them with a count of one. The leading ten clones occupy around 41% of the sample.

Reading from cysteine to phenylalanine, the CDR3 counts 13 amino acids. Just the 39-base CDR3 DNA is kept, in frame starting at base 1. CDR1 and CDR2, looked up from the germline V gene, are SNHLY and FYNNEI. After removal of 4 bases from V and 7 bases from J, the junction retains 0 bases not matched to a gene. The approximately 39 donors, aged about 6 to 95 years, were systemically healthy Caucasian individuals from Russia. Each donor gave 8 to 10 milliliters of peripheral blood, collected into EDTA-treated Vacutainer tubes. PBMCs were isolated by Ficoll-Paque density-gradient centrifugation, with at least 6 million obtained per sample. Trizol reagent was used to extract total RNA from PBMCs, with at least 5 micrograms per sample. For every donor, flow cytometry on a PBMC aliquot measured the percentage of naive CD45RAhigh/CD27high T cells.

The origin of this receptor is a man at least 80 years old in good health. The sample consisted of blood. The chain is made from TRBV2 and TRBJ1-5; TRBD1 aligns with 11 central bases. The CDR3 in this case is CASSGTGGQPQHF. The DNA sequence follows: TGTGCCAGCAGTGGGACAGGGGGCCAGCCCCAGCATTTT.